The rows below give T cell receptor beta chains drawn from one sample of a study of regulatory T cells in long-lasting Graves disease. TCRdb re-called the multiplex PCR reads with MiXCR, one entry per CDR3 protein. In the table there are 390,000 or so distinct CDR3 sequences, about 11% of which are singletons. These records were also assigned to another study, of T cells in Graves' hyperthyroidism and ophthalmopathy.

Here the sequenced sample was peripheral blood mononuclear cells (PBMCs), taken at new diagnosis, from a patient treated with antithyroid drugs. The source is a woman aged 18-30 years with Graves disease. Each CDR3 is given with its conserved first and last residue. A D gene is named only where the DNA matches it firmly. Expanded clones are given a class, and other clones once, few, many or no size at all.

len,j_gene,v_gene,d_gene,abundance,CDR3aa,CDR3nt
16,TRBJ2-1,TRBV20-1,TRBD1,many,CSAPKRGQSSYNEQFF,TGCAGTGCGCCGAAAAGGGGGCAGAGCTCCTACAATGAGCAGTTCTTC
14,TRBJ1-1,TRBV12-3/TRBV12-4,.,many,CASSPQEQGTEAFF,TGTGCCAGCAGTCCACAGGAGCAGGGCACTGAAGCTTTCTTT
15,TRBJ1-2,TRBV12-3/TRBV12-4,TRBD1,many,CASSPGQGVYYGYTF,TGTGCCAGCAGTCCGGGACAGGGCGTATACTATGGCTACACCTTC
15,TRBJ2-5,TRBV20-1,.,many,CSAPSGRGLWETQYF,TGCAGTGCGCCCTCGGGGCGGGGTCTTTGGGAGACCCAGTACTTC
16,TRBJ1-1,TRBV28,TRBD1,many,CASSSGQGAKNTEAFF,TGTGCCAGCAGCTCGGGACAGGGGGCCAAGAACACTGAAGCTTTCTTT
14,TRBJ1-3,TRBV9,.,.,CASSDRREGNTIYF,TGTGCCAGCAGCGACAGAAGAGAAGGAAACACCATATATTTT
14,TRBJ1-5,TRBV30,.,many,CAWTEAHSNQPQHF,TGTGCCTGGACAGAGGCACATAGCAATCAGCCCCAGCATTTT
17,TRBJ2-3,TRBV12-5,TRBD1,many,CASGLALKTGGTDTQYF,TGTGCTAGTGGTCTCGCCCTTAAGACAGGGGGCACAGATACGCAGTATTTT
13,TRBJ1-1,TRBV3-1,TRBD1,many,CASSQGTGIEAFF,TGTGCCAGCAGCCAAGGGACAGGAATTGAAGCTTTCTTT
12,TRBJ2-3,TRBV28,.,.,CASRKLTDTQYF,TGTGCCAGCAGAAAGCTCACAGATACGCAGTATTTT
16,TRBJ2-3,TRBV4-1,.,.,CASSHSTAIRTDTQYF,TGCGCCAGCAGCCACTCGACCGCGATACGCACAGATACGCAGTATTTT
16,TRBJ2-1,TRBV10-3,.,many,CAISEHTKRAINEQFF,TGTGCCATCAGTGAGCATACGAAGCGGGCGATCAATGAGCAGTTCTTC
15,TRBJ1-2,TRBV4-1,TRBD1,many,CASSQAGDSNYGYTF,TGCGCCAGCAGCCAAGCGGGGGACAGTAACTATGGCTACACCTTC
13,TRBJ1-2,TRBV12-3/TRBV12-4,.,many,CASSLRDIYGYTF,TGTGCCAGCAGTCTACGGGACATCTATGGCTACACCTTC
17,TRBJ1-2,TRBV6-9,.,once,CASSSLRAEETLGGYTF,TGTGCCAGCAGTTCCCTTCGGGCCGAGGAGACCCTAGGGGGCTACACCTTC
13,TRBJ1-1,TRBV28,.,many,CASNPGRYTEAFF,TGTGCCAGCAACCCCGGACGGTACACTGAAGCTTTCTTT
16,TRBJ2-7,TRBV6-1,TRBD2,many,CASRSSGGLAGNEQYF,TGTGCCAGCCGATCATCGGGGGGGCTAGCGGGAAACGAGCAGTACTTC
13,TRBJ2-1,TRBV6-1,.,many,CASSSGIHNEQFF,TGTGCCAGCAGCTCGGGGATCCACAATGAGCAGTTCTTC
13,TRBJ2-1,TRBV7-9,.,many,CASSFRLDHEQFF,TGTGCCAGCAGCTTCAGACTAGACCATGAGCAGTTCTTC
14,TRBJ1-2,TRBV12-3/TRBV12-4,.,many,CASSLIPGLGGYTF,TGTGCCAGCAGTTTAATCCCAGGGTTGGGCGGCTACACCTTC
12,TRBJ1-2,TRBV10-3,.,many,CAIMESGYGYTF,TGTGCCATCATGGAGTCGGGGTATGGCTACACCTTC
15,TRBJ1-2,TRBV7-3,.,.,CASSQQPGDNYGYTF,TGTGCCAGCAGCCAACAACCAGGTGATAACTATGGCTACACCTTC
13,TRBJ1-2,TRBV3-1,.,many,CASSQSEVWGYTF,TGTGCCAGCAGCCAATCGGAGGTTTGGGGCTACACCTTC
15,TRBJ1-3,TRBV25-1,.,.,CASSGRGTSGNTIYF,TGTGCCAGCAGTGGACGGGGGACCTCTGGAAACACCATATATTTT
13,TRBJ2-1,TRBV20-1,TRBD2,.,CSAGAGGKNEQFF,TGCAGTGCTGGAGCGGGAGGAAAGAATGAGCAGTTCTTC
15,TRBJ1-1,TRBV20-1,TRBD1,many,CSASDRAKMNTEAFF,TGCAGTGCCTCAGACAGGGCAAAAATGAACACTGAAGCTTTCTTT
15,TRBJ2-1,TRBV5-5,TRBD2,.,CASSWSGGFYNEQFF,TGTGCCAGCAGCTGGTCCGGGGGGTTTTACAATGAGCAGTTCTTC
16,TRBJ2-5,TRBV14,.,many,CASSQDPENYQETQYF,TGTGCCAGCAGCCAAGACCCAGAAAATTACCAAGAGACCCAGTACTTC
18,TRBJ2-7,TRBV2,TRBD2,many,CASSEETIGLAGFYEQYF,TGTGCCAGCAGTGAAGAGACCATAGGACTAGCAGGTTTCTACGAGCAGTACTTC
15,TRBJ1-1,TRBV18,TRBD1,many,CASSPPGQGAIEAFF,TGTGCCAGCTCACCACCGGGTCAGGGGGCAATTGAAGCTTTCTTT
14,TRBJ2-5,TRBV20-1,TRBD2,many,CSLSRSGSFETQYF,TGCAGTCTTAGTAGAAGCGGGAGCTTTGAGACCCAGTACTTC
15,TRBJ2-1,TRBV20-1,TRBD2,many,CSARRLAGPYLDEFF,TGCAGTGCTAGACGTTTAGCGGGACCGTACCTTGATGAGTTCTTC
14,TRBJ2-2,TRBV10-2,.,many,CASSAGENTGELFF,TGCGCCAGCAGTGCCGGGGAGAACACCGGGGAGCTGTTTTTT
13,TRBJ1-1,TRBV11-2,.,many,CASSRSMNTEAFF,TGTGCCAGCAGCCGTTCCATGAACACTGAAGCTTTCTTT
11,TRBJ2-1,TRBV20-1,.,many,CSARHYNEQFF,TGCAGTGCTAGACACTACAATGAGCAGTTCTTC
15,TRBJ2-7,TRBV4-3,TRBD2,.,CASSRGLAGGYEQYF,TGCGCCAGCAGCCGCGGACTAGCGGGAGGCTACGAGCAGTACTTC
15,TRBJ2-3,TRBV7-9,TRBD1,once,CASSGQGIVTDTQYF,TGTGCCAGCAGTGGACAGGGAATAGTCACAGATACGCAGTATTTT
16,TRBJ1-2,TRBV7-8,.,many,CASRSTGYSRQGGYTF,TGTGCCAGCAGGTCCACAGGGTACTCTCGGCAGGGTGGCTACACCTTC
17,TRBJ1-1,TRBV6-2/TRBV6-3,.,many,CASSSPPHWGMNTEAFF,TGTGCCAGCAGTTCTCCCCCTCATTGGGGGATGAACACTGAAGCTTTCTTT
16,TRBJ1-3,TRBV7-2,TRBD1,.,CASSLRQGGYGNTIYF,TGTGCCAGCAGCCTCAGACAGGGGGGATATGGAAACACCATATATTTT
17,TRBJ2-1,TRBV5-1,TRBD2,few,CASSLMGRTRRGNEQFF,TGCGCCAGCAGCTTGATGGGCCGGACTAGGAGAGGGAATGAGCAGTTCTTC